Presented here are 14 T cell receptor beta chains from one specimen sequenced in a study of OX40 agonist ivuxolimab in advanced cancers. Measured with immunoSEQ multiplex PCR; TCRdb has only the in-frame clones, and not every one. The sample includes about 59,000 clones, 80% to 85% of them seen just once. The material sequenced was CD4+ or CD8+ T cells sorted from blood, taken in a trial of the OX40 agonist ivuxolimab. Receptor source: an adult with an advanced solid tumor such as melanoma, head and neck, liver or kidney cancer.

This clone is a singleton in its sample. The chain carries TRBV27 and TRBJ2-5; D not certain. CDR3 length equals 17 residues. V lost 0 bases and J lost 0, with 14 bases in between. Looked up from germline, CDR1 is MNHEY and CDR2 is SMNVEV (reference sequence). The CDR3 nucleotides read TGTGCCAGCAGTTTATCCCCACTTCAGGTTTACCAAGAGACCCAGTACTTC. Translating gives CASSLSPLQVYQETQYF.

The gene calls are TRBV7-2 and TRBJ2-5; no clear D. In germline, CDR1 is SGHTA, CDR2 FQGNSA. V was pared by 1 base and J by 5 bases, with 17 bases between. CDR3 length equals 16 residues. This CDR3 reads CASSLVSSLASETQYF. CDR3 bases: TGTGCCAGCAGCTTAGTGTCCAGCCTCGCATCGGAGACCCAGTACTTC. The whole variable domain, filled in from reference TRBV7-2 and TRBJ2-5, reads GAGVSQSPSNKVTEKGKDVELRCDPISGHTALYWYRQSLGQGLEFLIYFQGNSAPDKSGLPSDRFSAERTGGSVSTLTIQRTQQEDSAVYLCASSLVSSLASETQYFGPGTRLLVL.

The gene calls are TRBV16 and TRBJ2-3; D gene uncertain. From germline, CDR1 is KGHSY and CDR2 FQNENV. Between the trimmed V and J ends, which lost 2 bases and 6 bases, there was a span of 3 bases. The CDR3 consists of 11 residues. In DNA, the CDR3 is TGTGCCAGCAGCCAAACTGATACGCAGTATTTT. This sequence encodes CASSQTDTQYF.

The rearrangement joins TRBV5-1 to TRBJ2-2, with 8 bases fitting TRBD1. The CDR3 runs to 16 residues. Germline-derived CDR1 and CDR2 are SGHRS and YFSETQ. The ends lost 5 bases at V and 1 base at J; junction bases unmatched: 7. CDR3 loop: CASRPPGQVNTGELFF. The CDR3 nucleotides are TGCGCCAGCAGACCCCCGGGACAGGTGAACACCGGGGAGCTGTTTTTT.

CDR3: CASKLGGIYGYTF. For the CDR3, the DNA is TGTGCCAGCAAACTCGGGGGCATCTATGGCTACACCTTC. The chain joins TRBV6-1 to TRBJ1-2; perhaps TRBD1 as D (6 bases). The V and J ends lost 7 bases and 4 bases respectively, with 13 bases between them. The CDR3 is 13 residues long. In germline, CDR1 is MNHNS, CDR2 SASEGT.

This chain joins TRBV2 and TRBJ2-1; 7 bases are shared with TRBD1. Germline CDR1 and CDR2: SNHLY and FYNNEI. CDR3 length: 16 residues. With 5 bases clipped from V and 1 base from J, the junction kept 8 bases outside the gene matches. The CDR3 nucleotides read TGTGCCAGCAGTTACCGACAGGGCCAATCCTACAATGAGCAGTTCTTC. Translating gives CASSYRQGQSYNEQFF. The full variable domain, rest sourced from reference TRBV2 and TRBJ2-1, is EPEVTQTPSHQVTQMGQEVILRCVPISNHLYFYWYRQILGQKVEFLVSFYNNEISEKSEIFDDQFSVERPDGSNFTLKIRSTKLEDSAMYFCASSYRQGQSYNEQFFGPGTRLTVL.

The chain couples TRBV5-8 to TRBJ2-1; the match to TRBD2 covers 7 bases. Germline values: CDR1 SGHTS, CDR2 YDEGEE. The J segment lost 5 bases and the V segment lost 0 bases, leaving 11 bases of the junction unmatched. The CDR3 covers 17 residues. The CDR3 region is CASSLVWDYLADNEQFF. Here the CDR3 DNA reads TGTGCCAGCAGCTTGGTCTGGGACTACCTGGCAGACAATGAGCAGTTCTTC.

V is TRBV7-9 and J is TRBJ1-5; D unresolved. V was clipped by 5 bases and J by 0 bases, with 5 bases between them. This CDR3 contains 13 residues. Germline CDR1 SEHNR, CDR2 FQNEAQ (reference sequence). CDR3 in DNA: TGTGCCAGCAGCCCCGATAGCAATCAGCCCCAGCATTTT. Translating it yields CASSPDSNQPQHF.

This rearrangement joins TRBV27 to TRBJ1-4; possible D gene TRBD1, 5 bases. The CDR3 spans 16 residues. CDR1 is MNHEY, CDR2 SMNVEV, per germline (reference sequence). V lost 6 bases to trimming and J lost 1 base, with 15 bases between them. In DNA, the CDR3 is TGTGCCAGCAGGTTGCGACTGGGGGTAACTAATGAAAAACTGTTTTTT. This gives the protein CASRLRLGVTNEKLFF. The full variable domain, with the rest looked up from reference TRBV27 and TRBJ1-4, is EAQVTQNPRYLITVTGKKLTVTCSQNMNHEYMSWYRQDPGLGLRQIYYSMNVEVTDKGDVPEGYKVSRKEKRNFPLILESPSPNQTSLYFCASRLRLGVTNEKLFFGSGTQLSVL.

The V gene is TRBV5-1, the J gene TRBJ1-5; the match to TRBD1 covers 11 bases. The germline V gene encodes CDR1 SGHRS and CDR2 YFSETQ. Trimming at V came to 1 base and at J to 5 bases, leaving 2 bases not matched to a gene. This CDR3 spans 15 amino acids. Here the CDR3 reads CASSLWTGGDQPQHF. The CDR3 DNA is TGCGCCAGCAGCTTGTGGACAGGGGGCGATCAGCCCCAGCATTTT.

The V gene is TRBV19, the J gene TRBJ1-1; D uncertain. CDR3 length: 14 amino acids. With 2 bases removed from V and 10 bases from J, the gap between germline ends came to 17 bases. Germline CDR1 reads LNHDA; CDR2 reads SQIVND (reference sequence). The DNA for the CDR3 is TGTGCCAGTAGTATACGGGTAAGGAGCGCGACAGCTTTCTTT. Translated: CASSIRVRSATAFF.

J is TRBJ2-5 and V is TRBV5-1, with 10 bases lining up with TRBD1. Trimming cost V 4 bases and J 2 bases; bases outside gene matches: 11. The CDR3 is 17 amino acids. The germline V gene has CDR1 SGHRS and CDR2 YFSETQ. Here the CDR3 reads CASSPFLRTGGQETQYF. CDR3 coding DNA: TGCGCCAGCAGCCCCTTTCTCCGGACAGGGGGACAAGAGACCCAGTACTTC.

The CDR3: CASSFQGVEAFF. As DNA, the CDR3 is TGTGCCAGCAGCTTTCAAGGCGTTGAAGCTTTCTTT. V and J are TRBV11-2 and TRBJ1-1, with D uncertain. Per germline, CDR1 SGHAT and CDR2 FQNNGV. Trimming stripped 3 bases from V and 7 bases from J, with 9 bases between. This CDR3 region has 12 residues. The full variable domain, completed using reference TRBV11-2 and TRBJ1-1, is EAGVAQSPRYKIIEKRQSVAFWCNPISGHATLYWYQQILGQGPKLLIQFQNNGVVDDSQLPKDRFSAERLKGVDSTLKIQPAKLEDSAVYLCASSFQGVEAFFGQGTRLTVV.

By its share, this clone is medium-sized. The DNA for the CDR3 is TGTGCCAGCAGCTTGATGTCGGGCAGCGAGCAGTACTTC. Translation gives CASSLMSGSEQYF. The V gene is TRBV9, the J gene TRBJ2-7; D unclear. Trimming stripped 4 bases from V and 6 bases from J, with 14 bases between. This CDR3 contains 13 residues. Looked up from germline, CDR1 is SGDLS and CDR2 is YYNGEE.